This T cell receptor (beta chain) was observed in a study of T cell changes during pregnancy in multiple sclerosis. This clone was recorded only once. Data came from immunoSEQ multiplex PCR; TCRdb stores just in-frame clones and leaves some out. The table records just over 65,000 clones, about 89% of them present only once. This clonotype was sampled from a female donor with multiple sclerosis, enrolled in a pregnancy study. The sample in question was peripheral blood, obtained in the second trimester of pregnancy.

The DNA of the CDR3 is TGTGCCAGCAGCTCTCAGTACGAGCAGTACTTC. Translation: CASSSQYEQYF. The chain combines TRBV5-4 with TRBJ2-7; no clear D gene. V dropped 3 bases and J dropped 4 bases, with 5 bases sitting between them. This CDR3 has 11 residues. Germline CDR1 SGHNT, CDR2 YYREEE (reference sequence).